Given below is one T cell receptor (beta chain) in context. These data are taken from a study of blood T cell repertoires in COVID-19. About the research overall: Acute and convalescent COVID-19 specimens originated in the United States, Italy and Spain.

Clones were read by immunoSEQ multiplex PCR, and TCRdb kept only the in-frame ones, dropping some. Of nearly 200,000 clones listed, more than 80% are singletons. V gave up 3 bases and J gave up 0 bases; unmatched junction bases: 8. The germline V gene encodes CDR1 ENHRY and CDR2 SYGVKD. CDR3 size: 17 residues. Membership in each cohort depended on participant-reported clinical history. Sample: PBMCs or T cells enriched from blood (not recorded which). The chain couples TRBV10-3 to TRBJ1-2; 9 positions match TRBD1. The sequence came from a woman between 18 and 29 years old who had recovered from COVID-19. This CDR3 reads CAISDSRDREANYGYTF. The CDR3, as DNA: TGTGCCATCAGTGATTCGAGGGACAGGGAAGCTAACTATGGCTACACCTTC.